This T cell receptor beta chain was obtained from a study of T cells in Graves' hyperthyroidism and ophthalmopathy. Subjects aged 18 to 65 presented with newly diagnosed hyperthyroidism of less than 2 months' duration. Each diagnosis was grounded in clinical symptoms, serum thyroxine and TRAb, thyroid ultrasound, and orbital computed tomography. RNA transcripts yielded amplified TCR beta CDR3 regions. The TCR CDR3 was amplified in a first-round RT-PCR using the HTBI primer set. TCRdb reprocessed the multiplex PCR reads with MiXCR, giving one entry per CDR3 protein. The table includes 750,000 to 950,000 distinct CDR3 sequences, around 38% detected once. This CDR3 has 12 residues. The V gene end was trimmed by 3 bases and the J gene end by 10 bases; junction bases not matched to a gene: 6. The germline CDR1 and CDR2 sequences are ENHRY and SYGVKD.

The source of this sequence is a man in his late teens or twenties with Graves' hyperthyroidism. J is TRBJ2-7 and V is TRBV10-3; 7 bases fit TRBD2. The sample taken for sequencing was blood. The CDR3 spells CAISDGEGAQYF. The CDR3 nucleotides are TGTGCCATCAGTGATGGGGAGGGAGCACAGTACTTC.